This T cell receptor beta chain derives from a study of CD8 T cells in Susac syndrome. Germline values: CDR1 SGHTS, CDR2 YDEGEE. V lost 5 bases and J lost 1, with 10 bases in between. This CDR3 has 14 amino acids. In blood CD8+ and CD4+ T cells, TCR beta underwent sequencing. TEMRA cells were FACS-enriched and CD8+ and CD4+ T cells negatively isolated. With random hexamers, 0.5 to 1 ug RNA was reverse transcribed. An immunoSEQ multiplex PCR generated amplified TCR beta CDR3 products spanning 54 Vbeta and 13 Jbeta. TCRdb redid the calling of the immunoSEQ multiplex PCR reads with MiXCR, one entry per CDR3 protein. The data show 150,000 to 200,000 distinct CDR3 sequences, with more than 85% seen just once and roughly 0.087% held by the top ten.

This receptor was taken from a human donor with Susac syndrome. Sequenced input: CD4+ T cells from PBMCs. The chain combines TRBV5-8 with TRBJ2-1; no clear D gene. This CDR3 is CASSTSSSYNEQFF. DNA of the CDR3: TGTGCCAGCAGTACCAGTTCGTCCTACAATGAGCAGTTCTTC.